One sample yielded the 32 T cell receptor beta chains listed below, sequenced in a study of T cells in localized non-small cell lung cancer. Sequencing was performed with immunoSEQ multiplex PCR; in TCRdb, only in-frame clones are kept and a portion is missing. The sample lists 50,000 to 70,000 clones; about 89% were seen once. Sequencing used peripheral blood, obtained before any cancer treatment. The receptors originated from a man aged 35 to 69 with stage I lung adenocarcinoma.

The chain carries TRBV27 and TRBJ2-2; D is unclear. This CDR3 has 14 amino acids. Germline lookup yields CDR1 MNHEY and CDR2 SMNVEV (reference sequence). V lost 6 bases and J lost 7, with 15 bases in between. CDR3 residues: CASRSKGAFGELFF. The DNA for the CDR3 is TGTGCCAGCAGAAGCAAAGGAGCGTTCGGGGAGCTGTTTTTT.

The chain is built from TRBV6-1 and TRBJ2-7; 10 bases align to TRBD2. Germline values: CDR1 MNHNS, CDR2 SASEGT. Losses at the gene ends were 3 bases for V and 10 bases for J; bases not matched to a gene: 3. This CDR3 contains 12 residues. The CDR3 spells CASSDGTSAQYF. The DNA for the CDR3 is TGTGCCAGCAGTGACGGGACTAGCGCCCAGTACTTC.

The chain employs TRBV14 and TRBJ2-5; D may match TRBD1 or TRBD2 (5 bases each). V was trimmed by 5 bases and J by 2 bases, leaving 15 bases between them. Germline CDR1 is SGHDN and CDR2 is FVKESK. This CDR3 has 15 amino acids. The CDR3 DNA reads as TGTGCCAGCAGCGGGGGACCGGGACGGCAAGAGACCCAGTACTTC. Its protein product is CASSGGPGRQETQYF.

This sequence joins TRBV29-1 and TRBJ2-3, with 10 bases identical to TRBD2. V was pared by 2 bases and J by 5 bases, with 7 bases of the junction left unmatched. Germline V gene data show CDR1 as SQVTM and CDR2 as ANQGSEA. The CDR3 is 15 amino acids. Here the CDR3 DNA reads TGCAGCGTTGAACTAGCGGGAGATCTCGGAGATACGCAGTATTTT. This codes for CSVELAGDLGDTQYF.

This chain connects TRBV27 to TRBJ2-7; no reliable D call. CDR1 and CDR2 (germline): MNHEY, SMNVEV (reference sequence). The CDR3 length is 13 residues. With 4 bases removed from V and 2 bases from J, the gap between germline ends came to 9 bases. CDR3: CASSYQAPYEQYF. The DNA of the CDR3 is TGTGCCAGCAGTTATCAAGCTCCCTACGAGCAGTACTTC.

The CDR3: CASSPSLAKNIQYF. The CDR3, as DNA: TGTGCCAGCAGTCCGTCGCTAGCCAAAAACATTCAGTACTTC. The chain has TRBV28 and TRBJ2-4; D not certain. Germline lookup yields CDR1 MDHEN and CDR2 SYDVKM. CDR3 length: 14 residues. Trimming stripped 5 bases from V and 0 bases from J, with 8 bases between.

The V call is TRBV2, the J call TRBJ2-7; D perhaps matches TRBD1 (5 bases). Per germline, CDR1 SNHLY and CDR2 FYNNEI. The CDR3 sequence is 10 residues long. Trimming removed 6 bases at V and 12 bases at J, with 12 bases between. The CDR3 sequence: CASSLGQPYF. In DNA form, the CDR3 reads TGTGCCAGCAGCCTAGGACAACCGTACTTC.

This chain connects TRBV28 to TRBJ1-2; D is uncertain. V gave up 4 bases and J gave up 4 bases, with 16 bases separating them. The CDR3 is 15 residues long. Per germline, CDR1 MDHEN and CDR2 SYDVKM. CDR3 sequence: CASSSTPDEGYGYTF. The DNA of the CDR3 is TGTGCCAGCAGTTCAACCCCAGATGAGGGCTATGGCTACACCTTC.

The genes are TRBV2 and TRBJ2-1, with D possibly being TRBD2 (6 bases). The germline V gene encodes CDR1 SNHLY and CDR2 FYNNEI. Trimming shortened V by 9 bases and J by 9 bases, and 18 bases separated the two germline ends. CDR3 length equals 13 residues. Written as DNA, the CDR3 is TGTGCCAGTCGACTAGGATCGACGGTTGAGCAGTTCTTC. Protein sequence: CASRLGSTVEQFF.

The rearrangement joins TRBV5-5 to TRBJ2-5; TRBD1 or TRBD2 may be the D gene (5 bases each). The CDR3 length is 13 residues. V was shortened by 4 bases and J by 3 bases, with 10 bases between the two germline ends. Germline CDR1 and CDR2: SGHKS and YYEKEE (reference sequence). The CDR3 DNA reads as TGTGCCAGCAGCCCGGGGCGGGAAGAGACCCAGTACTTC. Its translation: CASSPGREETQYF.

V gene TRBV7-8 combines with J gene TRBJ2-7, with 7 nucleotides matching TRBD1. J was trimmed by 6 bases and V by 6 bases; bases with no gene match: 11. The CDR3 loop spans 14 amino acids. Per germline, CDR1 SGHVS and CDR2 FQNEAQ. The DNA of the CDR3 is TGTGCCAGCAGTTACCGCCGAGGGGGCGGCGAGCAGTACTTC. Translation gives CASSYRRGGGEQYF.

The chain combines TRBV27 with TRBJ2-7; a weak D match, TRBD2 (6 bases). The germline V and J ends were trimmed by 6 bases and 0 bases, with 15 bases remaining between them. The CDR3 is made up of 15 amino acids. The germline gives CDR1 MNHEY, CDR2 SMNVEV (reference sequence). The CDR3 here is CASRFRLGVSYEQYF. Written as DNA, the CDR3 is TGTGCCAGCAGATTCAGACTAGGCGTCTCCTACGAGCAGTACTTC.

The V gene is TRBV5-1, the J gene TRBJ2-5, with 10 bases identical to TRBD2. The J call is in doubt because the DNA end fits TRBJ2-7 better. The CDR3 loop spans 15 amino acids. CDR1 SGHRS and CDR2 YFSETQ come from the germline V gene. CDR3 bases: TGCGCCAGCAGCACGGGACTAGCGATCTCCTACGAGCAGTACTTC. Residues: CASSTGLAISYEQYF.

V and J are TRBV5-6 and TRBJ2-7, with unresolved D. The V end lost 4 bases, the J end lost 3 bases, and 17 bases lay between the germline ends. Looked up from germline, CDR1 is SGHDT and CDR2 is YYEEEE. This CDR3 comprises 15 residues. Here the CDR3 DNA reads TGTGCCAGCAGCGGGGAAATGGCCTCTGTCTACGAGCAGTACTTC. It encodes CASSGEMASVYEQYF.

This chain links TRBV19 with TRBJ2-7, with D maybe TRBD1 (6 bases). V lost 3 bases, J lost 0 bases, and 15 bases lay in between. This CDR3 is built from 16 residues. The germline gives CDR1 LNHDA, CDR2 SQIVND (reference sequence). The CDR3: CASSILWTANSYEQYF. For the CDR3, the DNA is TGTGCCAGTAGTATTCTGTGGACAGCTAACTCCTACGAGCAGTACTTC.

The chain has TRBV4-2 and TRBJ2-7; weak D call: TRBD2 (5 bases). The CDR3 loop spans 15 amino acids. Germline assignment: CDR1 LGHNA and CDR2 YNFKEQ. V shed 0 bases and J shed 6 bases, with 15 bases lying between them. The CDR3 DNA sequence: TGTGCCAGCAGCCAAGAGGAGCAGGACTGGGGCGAGCAGTACTTC. Encoded protein: CASSQEEQDWGEQYF.

The V call is TRBV5-1, the J call TRBJ2-1; D unclear. CDR1 and CDR2 from the germline V gene are SGHRS and YFSETQ. V was trimmed by 3 bases and J by 7 bases, leaving 8 bases between them. This CDR3 has 12 residues. The CDR3 here is CASSSSGNEQFF. For the CDR3, the DNA is TGCGCCAGCAGCTCCTCTGGGAATGAGCAGTTCTTC.

This clone was seen more than once but under ten times. V and J are TRBV28 and TRBJ2-2; no firm D call. Germline CDR1 reads MDHEN; CDR2 reads SYDVKM. CDR3 size: 13 residues. The germline V and J ends were trimmed by 5 bases and 2 bases, with 6 bases remaining between them. CDR3 residues: CASSNLNTGELFF. Here the CDR3 DNA reads TGTGCCAGCAGTAACCTCAACACCGGGGAGCTGTTTTTT.

The chain couples TRBV2 to TRBJ1-2; possibly TRBD1 for D (5 bases). V lost 7 bases and J lost 8, with 20 bases in between. Germline CDR1 reads SNHLY; CDR2 reads FYNNEI. The CDR3 sequence is 14 residues long. The chain's CDR3 is CASKVGQLVQGYTF. In DNA, the CDR3 is TGTGCCAGCAAAGTGGGGCAGTTAGTTCAAGGCTACACCTTC. The whole variable domain, filled in from reference TRBV2 and TRBJ1-2, reads EPEVTQTPSHQVTQMGQEVILRCVPISNHLYFYWYRQILGQKVEFLVSFYNNEISEKSEIFDDQFSVERPDGSNFTLKIRSTKLEDSAMYFCASKVGQLVQGYTFGSGTRLTVV.

The genes are TRBV9 and TRBJ2-2; D call uncertain. This CDR3 contains 11 residues. From germline, CDR1 is SGDLS and CDR2 YYNGEE. Trimming pared 4 bases from V and 6 bases from J, leaving 4 bases between. CDR3 coding DNA: TGTGCCAGCAGCACGCCCGGGGAGCTGTTTTTT. Its protein product is CASSTPGELFF.

The gene calls are TRBV4-3 and TRBJ1-2; possibly TRBD1 for D (6 bases). V was trimmed by 3 bases and J by 7 bases, leaving 12 bases between them. Germline loops: CDR1 LGHNA, CDR2 YSLEER. The CDR3 loop spans 13 amino acids. The CDR3 nucleotides are TGCGCCAGCAGCCAGGCGAACAGGGTTGGCTACACCTTC. Its protein is CASSQANRVGYTF.

CDR3 amino acids: CASSHDSNQPQHF. The CDR3 DNA is TGTGCCAGCAGCCACGATAGCAATCAGCCCCAGCATTTT. The V gene is TRBV28, the J gene TRBJ1-5, with no clear D. Trimming removed 6 bases from V and 0 bases from J, with 6 bases in between. The CDR3 sequence is 13 residues long. Germline V lookup: CDR1 MDHEN, CDR2 SYDVKM.

For the CDR3, the DNA is TGTGCCAGCAGCACTGTGCTAGCGGGTCGGGGAGGGGCATACAATGAGCAGTTCTTC. Translating it yields CASSTVLAGRGGAYNEQFF. V gene TRBV21-1 combines with J gene TRBJ2-1; the table's D call, TRBD2, has no DNA check behind it. TRBV21-1 is designated a pseudogene. CDR3 length: 19 residues.

This clone has only one observation. The chain uses TRBV4-2 and TRBJ2-3, with D perhaps matching TRBD2 (6 bases). The CDR3 contains 15 residues. Germline assignment: CDR1 LGHNA and CDR2 YNFKEQ. Trimming shortened V by 1 base and J by 2 bases, and 10 bases separated the two germline ends. This chain's CDR3 is CASSQGGGATDTQYF. CDR3 DNA: TGTGCCAGCAGCCAAGGAGGAGGGGCCACAGATACGCAGTATTTT.

The chain is built from TRBV4-3 and TRBJ2-2; D is possibly TRBD1 or TRBD2 (5 bases each). The V end was cut by 4 bases, the J end by 3 bases, with 18 bases between. This CDR3 has 17 residues. Per germline, CDR1 LGHNA and CDR2 YSLEER. CDR3 nucleotides: TGCGCCAGCAGCCCCTATCTCCCGGGGCAGCACACCGGGGAGCTGTTTTTT. The encoded protein is CASSPYLPGQHTGELFF.

This clone appeared a single time. This sequence joins TRBV5-5 and TRBJ1-5, with D uncertain. Germline CDR1 is SGHKS and CDR2 is YYEKEE (reference sequence). The CDR3 loop spans 12 amino acids. The V end was cut by 0 bases, the J end by 4 bases, with 2 bases between. In DNA form, the CDR3 reads TGTGCCAGCAGCTTGGTTAATCAGCCCCAGCATTTT. It codes for CASSLVNQPQHF.

This chain links TRBV5-1 with TRBJ2-5; the match to TRBD2 covers 13 bases. This CDR3 is built from 15 residues. V lost 5 bases to trimming and J lost 3 bases; unmatched junction nucleotides: 4. Germline-derived CDR1 and CDR2 are SGHRS and YFSETQ. The CDR3 loop is CASRSGTSGKETQYF. In DNA form, the CDR3 reads TGCGCCAGCAGATCTGGGACTAGCGGGAAAGAGACCCAGTACTTC. Drawing the rest from reference TRBV5-1 and TRBJ2-5, the complete variable domain is KAGVTQTPRYLIKTRGQQVTLSCSPISGHRSVSWYQQTPGQGLQFLFEYFSETQRNKGNFPGRFSGRQFSNSRSEMNVSTLELGDSALYLCASRSGTSGKETQYFGPGTRLLVL.

This clone has only a few counts. This chain joins TRBV10-3 and TRBJ2-5; 7 bases line up with TRBD2. The J segment lost 4 bases and the V segment lost 8 bases, leaving 7 bases of the junction unmatched. The germline V gene has CDR1 ENHRY and CDR2 SYGVKD. The CDR3 is made up of 13 amino acids. The CDR3 sequence: CAIAGEGSETQYF. Written as DNA, the CDR3 is TGTGCCATCGCGGGGGAGGGTTCAGAGACCCAGTACTTC.

This clone was counted once. The CDR3 DNA is TGCGCCAGCAGCCCCCAACCTGACACTGAAGCTTTCTTT. This codes for CASSPQPDTEAFF. This chain links TRBV4-1 with TRBJ1-1, with D uncertain. The CDR3 runs 13 residues. Deletions cut 4 bases from V and 3 bases from J, with 9 bases between. From germline, CDR1 is MGHRA and CDR2 YSYEKL.

This rearrangement joins TRBV25-1 to TRBJ2-2; possibly TRBD2 for D (5 bases). Trimming left V 4 bases short and J 6 bases short, with 21 bases between. Germline-derived CDR1 and CDR2 are MGHDK and SYGVNS. CDR3 size: 17 residues. Here the CDR3 reads CASSGPLSGTPAGELFF. The CDR3 nucleotides read TGTGCCAGCAGTGGACCACTTTCGGGAACCCCCGCCGGGGAGCTGTTTTTT.

The chain links TRBV9 to TRBJ2-7; D ambiguous. The CDR3 totals 14 residues. The V end was cut by 4 bases, the J end by 0 bases, with 11 bases between. Germline-derived CDR1 and CDR2 are SGDLS and YYNGEE. The CDR3 protein is CASSPSSGSYEQYF. The CDR3 nucleotides are TGTGCCAGCAGCCCCTCCTCAGGCTCCTACGAGCAGTACTTC.

The chain combines TRBV5-1 with TRBJ2-1; 9 bases are shared with TRBD2. The CDR3 runs 15 residues. V trimming: 3 bases; J trimming: 6 bases; junction bases outside the gene matches: 7. The germline gives CDR1 SGHRS, CDR2 YFSETQ. The CDR3 DNA is TGCGCCAGCAGCTCCGGGACTAGCTGGAGCAATGAGCAGTTCTTC. Its protein is CASSSGTSWSNEQFF.